This TCR beta chain is drawn from a study of vaccination and CD4 T cells after COVID-19. Cultured CD4+ T cell DNA was sequenced using the Oncomine TCR Beta short-read assay. Using its own MiXCR run on the PCR reads, TCRdb lists one record per CDR3 protein. The data show under 20,000 distinct CDR3 sequences, around 53% seen once. This clonotype is labeled as medium-sized. What it recognizes is unknown. The sample's treatment: approximately 11-day PBMC culture with coronavirus spike peptide pools or control peptides (ViraFEST assay). Trimming removed 7 bases at V and 2 bases at J, with 11 bases between. The V gene's germline CDR1 is LNHDA and CDR2 SQIVND (reference sequence). CDR3 length equals 13 residues.

Sequenced input: CD4+ T cells from blood, cultured in vitro. The gene calls are TRBV19 and TRBJ1-2, with no clear D. This receptor was identified in a human donor who had recovered from COVID-19. The chain's CDR3 is CASTLVGNYGYTF. CDR3 nucleotides: TGTGCCAGTACCCTCGTGGGAAACTATGGCTACACCTTC. Variable domain in full (rest from reference TRBV19 and TRBJ1-2): DGGITQSPKYLFRKEGQNVTLSCEQNLNHDAMYWYRQDPGQGLRLIYYSQIVNDFQKGDIAEGYSVSREKKESFPLTVTSAQKNPTAFYLCASTLVGNYGYTFGSGTRLTVV.